This T cell receptor (beta chain) is from a study of shared clonotypes between healthy human individuals. About the study: Per donor, CD8 memory used one plate, CD8 naive used two, CD4 memory used three and CD4 naive used three.

About this clone: Its specificity is unknown. Other DNA sequences in this sample translate to the same CDR3.

Both subsets, CD45RA+ naive and CD45RA-negative memory, were split from the CD4+ cells. Produced via immunoSEQ multiplex PCR; TCRdb's table is partial and in-frame only. The table shows about 1,500,000 clones, with 95% to 97% occurring only once. The CDR3 loop spans 14 amino acids. V lost 0 bases to trimming and J lost 3 bases, with 9 bases between them. Germline-derived CDR1 and CDR2 are SGHRS and YFSETQ. Study-level results: Sharing across four donors was highest in naive CD4 (around 5%) and lowest in memory CD8 (approximately 0.4%).

The source material was naive CD4+ T cells sorted from blood. The subset denotes: CD45RA+ positively selected. V and J are TRBV5-1 and TRBJ2-5, with D possibly being TRBD1 or TRBD2 (6 bases each). The TCR comes from a man between 25 and 39 years old in good health. The chain's CDR3 is CASSLERGEETQYF. For the CDR3, the DNA is TGCGCCAGCAGCTTGGAAAGGGGGGAAGAGACCCAGTACTTC.